The clone carrying this TCR beta chain came up a few times. What it recognizes is unknown. The PCR had 60 Vbeta and 13 Jbeta primers. Measured with immunoSEQ multiplex PCR; TCRdb has only the in-frame clones, and not every one. The sample includes 150,000 to 200,000 clones, about 86% of them seen just once. The data belong to a study of cytomegalovirus exposure and HLA in healthy donors. Study conclusions and caveats: Follow-up analysis later connected one missense variant in DCLRE1C with trimming of TCR beta V- and J-genes.

CDR3 size: 18 residues. V was cut by 1 base and J by 0 bases, with 19 bases left in between. Germline V lookup: CDR1 SGHRS, CDR2 YFSETQ. The chain combines TRBV5-1 with TRBJ1-1, with D tentatively TRBD1 (6 bases). The origin of this receptor is a woman aged 25-40 years in good health and CMV-seronegative. The sample taken for sequencing was PBMCs. The CDR3 protein is CASSLRVGGQTLNTEAFF. The CDR3 DNA reads as TGCGCCAGCAGCTTGAGGGTGGGCGGACAGACCTTGAACACTGAAGCTTTCTTT.